Below are 26 T cell receptor beta chains sequenced from a single sample in a study of T cells in Graves' hyperthyroidism and ophthalmopathy (dated by TCRdb to the late 2010s). Preparation of the library involved multiplex PCR. Sequenced on an Illumina HiSeq 2000. The TCR beta CDR3 regions were amplified from the RNA transcripts. The first round of RT-PCR for the TCR CDR3 was performed with the HTBI primer set and the Qiagen OneStep RT-PCR kit. The raw public reads went through TCRdb reprocessing: fastp at Q25, MiXCR clone calling, in-frame beta chains kept. Each entry merges the rows of one CDR3 protein and shows their most common DNA and genes. The sample table contains roughly 580,000 distinct CDR3 sequences; only one count was recorded for more than 45% of them. The leading ten clones occupy approximately 8.2% of the sample. Specimen: peripheral blood or thyroid tissue (not recorded which). Source of these receptors: a woman aged 18-30 years with Graves' hyperthyroidism. Donor details come from another sample of the same person, matched by shared clones.

The chain uses TRBV7-2 and TRBJ2-2; D perhaps matches TRBD2 (5 bases). V lost 5 bases and J 0 bases, leaving 13 bases between the germline ends. The length of the CDR3 is 16 residues. The germline gives CDR1 SGHTA, CDR2 FQGNSA. CDR3 loop: CASSHRQAANTGELFF. CDR3 bases: TGTGCCAGCAGCCATCGCCAAGCGGCGAACACCGGGGAGCTGTTTTTT.

This clonotype appeared a few times. The V gene is TRBV7-9, the J gene TRBJ2-6; perhaps TRBD2 as D (5 bases). The CDR3 runs to 17 residues. In germline, CDR1 is SEHNR, CDR2 FQNEAQ (reference sequence). Between the trimmed V and J ends, which lost 2 bases and 0 bases, there was a span of 11 bases. Here the CDR3 DNA reads TGTGCCAGCAGCTTACGGTACGGGATCTCTGGGGCCAACGTCCTGACTTTC. Translation: CASSLRYGISGANVLTF. The full variable domain, completed using reference TRBV7-9 and TRBJ2-6, is DTGVSQNPRHKITKRGQNVTFRCDPISEHNRLYWYRQTLGQGPEFLTYFQNEAQLEKSRLLSDRFSAERPKGSFSTLEIQRTEQGDSAMYLCASSLRYGISGANVLTFGAGSRLTVL.

This clonotype was seen many times. V and J are TRBV29-1 and TRBJ1-2, with a weak D call TRBD1 (5 bases). This CDR3 has 13 amino acids. The germline V gene has CDR1 SQVTM and CDR2 ANQGSEA. Trimming shortened V by 7 bases and J by 5 bases, and 17 bases separated the two germline ends. As DNA, the CDR3 is TGCAGCGCCGGGGAGGGGAGGGCGTATGGCTACACCTTC. It codes for CSAGEGRAYGYTF.

To note about this clonotype: A read error may explain this, as a much larger clone is one base away. This chain links TRBV19 with TRBJ1-1; TRBD1 is a possible D gene (6 bases). The CDR3 totals 15 residues. The germline CDR1 and CDR2 sequences are LNHDA and SQIVND (reference sequence). Between the trimmed V and J ends, which lost 9 bases and 4 bases, there was a span of 21 bases. Here the CDR3 DNA reads TGTGCCAGCAGGCTTATGGGGGCGGGGAGCACTGAAGCTTTCTTT. Protein product: CASRLMGAGSTEAFF.

This clonotype was found a few times. The rearrangement joins TRBV7-6 to TRBJ2-5; no reliable D call. In germline, CDR1 is SGHVS, CDR2 FNYEAQ. V lost 3 bases to trimming and J lost 9 bases, with 20 bases between them. This CDR3 contains 15 residues. The CDR3 nucleotides read TGTGCCAGCAGCTTCCCCGGCGGTGTTGGTGATGCCCAGTACTTC. It specifies CASSFPGGVGDAQYF.

This clonotype was detected ten times or more. Here the CDR3 reads CAISDEKNSYEQYF. The CDR3 DNA follows: TGTGCCATCAGTGATGAGAAAAACTCCTACGAGCAGTACTTC. The chain combines TRBV10-3 with TRBJ2-7; D gene unclear. In germline, CDR1 is ENHRY, CDR2 SYGVKD. This CDR3 is 14 amino acids long. V lost 3 bases and J 0 bases, leaving 9 bases between the germline ends.

V is TRBV7-6 and J is TRBJ2-7, with TRBD2 matching 10 bases. CDR3 size: 16 residues. The germline V gene encodes CDR1 SGHVS and CDR2 FNYEAQ. V shed 6 bases, J shed 6 bases, and the junction held 14 bases outside the gene matches. The CDR3 DNA follows: TGTGCCAGCAGTCCCCGTATCCAGCGGGAGGGTGGCGAGCAGTACTTC. Amino acid sequence: CASSPRIQREGGEQYF.

The V gene is TRBV7-2, the J gene TRBJ1-1; D gene unclear. This CDR3 is built from 14 residues. Germline CDR1 and CDR2: SGHTA and FQGNSA. V shed 2 bases and J shed 5 bases, with 12 bases lying between them. The CDR3 sequence is CASSLIRRWTEAFF. The DNA for the CDR3 is TGTGCCAGCAGCTTAATTCGGAGATGGACTGAAGCTTTCTTT.

To note about this clonotype: Just one base apart from a much larger clone, this may be a read error. Here the CDR3 reads CASGVDQGEQPQHF. CDR3 in DNA: TGTGCCAGCGGCGTAGACCAGGGCGAACAGCCCCAGCATTTT. The rearrangement joins TRBV7-8 to TRBJ1-5, with a weak D call TRBD1 (5 bases). The CDR3 has 14 amino acids. Germline V gene sequence: CDR1 SGHVS, CDR2 FQNEAQ. Between the trimmed V and J ends, which lost 8 bases and 7 bases, there was a span of 18 bases.

The chain carries TRBV9 and TRBJ2-7, with D perhaps matching TRBD2 (5 bases). The germline V gene has CDR1 SGDLS and CDR2 YYNGEE. Trimming took 2 bases from V and 1 from J, leaving 13 bases between them. The CDR3 totals 15 residues. CDR3 sequence (DNA): TGTGCCAGCAGCGTGTATGAGGGTCGGTCCTACGAGCAGTACTTC. It translates to CASSVYEGRSYEQYF.

As regards this clonotype: A single base separates this from a much larger clone, so it may be a read error. The J gene is TRBJ1-1, the V gene TRBV29-1; D is unclear. The CDR3 sequence is 12 residues long. CDR1 is SQVTM, CDR2 ANQGSEA, per germline. Deletions cut 6 bases from V and 1 base from J, with 9 bases between. The DNA for the CDR3 is TGCAGCGTGCATAAGACGAACACTGAAGCTTTCTTT. It specifies CSVHKTNTEAFF.

The chain employs TRBV7-9 and TRBJ1-1, with 7 positions matching TRBD1. The germline V gene has CDR1 SEHNR and CDR2 FQNEAQ (reference sequence). CDR3 size: 13 residues. V was clipped by 5 bases and J by 8 bases; unmatched bases: 8. CDR3: CASSMTGTAEAFF. The CDR3 DNA sequence: TGTGCCAGCAGCATGACCGGGACAGCCGAAGCTTTCTTT.

Worth noting for this clonotype: It may be a read error: a sequence one base away is much more abundant. This chain uses TRBV10-3 with TRBJ1-1; D remains unclear. V was trimmed by 7 bases and J by 0 bases, leaving 12 bases between them. Germline V gene lookup returns CDR1 ENHRY and CDR2 SYGVKD. This CDR3 contains 14 residues. The CDR3: CAITVTAMNTEAFF. CDR3 bases: TGTGCCATCACCGTTACAGCAATGAACACTGAAGCTTTCTTT.

This clonotype came up a few times. The rearrangement links TRBV20-1 to TRBJ1-1; D remains unclear. Between the trimmed V and J ends, which lost 2 bases and 1 base, there was a span of 8 bases. CDR1 DFQATT and CDR2 SNEGSKA come from the germline V gene (reference sequence). This CDR3 contains 13 residues. As DNA, the CDR3 is TGCAGTGCTAGACTTCCAACGAACACTGAAGCTTTCTTT. The encoded protein is CSARLPTNTEAFF.

The V gene is TRBV10-1, the J gene TRBJ1-1; 10 nucleotides agree with TRBD1. The trim removed 7 bases at V and 4 bases at J, leaving 12 bases unmatched. The CDR3 is 16 amino acids. The germline CDR1 and CDR2 sequences are WNHNN and SYGVQD (reference sequence). The chain's CDR3 is CASTPGDRGFVTEAFF. CDR3 coding DNA: TGCGCCAGCACCCCAGGGGACAGGGGATTTGTCACTGAAGCTTTCTTT.

V usage is TRBV25-1 and J usage is TRBJ1-2; maybe TRBD1 (5 bases). Germline V gene lookup returns CDR1 MGHDK and CDR2 SYGVNS. The CDR3 runs to 14 residues. The germline V and J ends were trimmed by 7 bases and 5 bases, with 17 bases remaining between them. CDR3 nucleotides: TGTGCCAGCACTGACAGCGACTCTGTTTATGGCTACACCTTC. Its translation: CASTDSDSVYGYTF.

This clonotype was observed a few times. The genes are TRBV2 and TRBJ2-2, with 13 bases matching TRBD2. Per the germline V gene, CDR1 is SNHLY and CDR2 is FYNNEI. The CDR3 contains 15 residues. V was clipped by 6 bases and J by 8 bases; unmatched bases: 6. The CDR3 is CASRWTSGSSGELFF. CDR3 DNA: TGTGCCAGCAGGTGGACTAGCGGGAGTTCAGGGGAGCTGTTTTTT.

The chain links TRBV19 to TRBJ1-1, with a possible D match to TRBD1 (5 bases). Germline V gene data show CDR1 as LNHDA and CDR2 as SQIVND (reference sequence). The CDR3 is 15 residues long. The ends were cut back, 5 bases at V and 7 bases at J, with 20 bases in the middle. The CDR3 protein is CASSPRGSLVVEAFF. The CDR3 DNA follows: TGTGCCAGTAGTCCCCGGGGCAGTTTGGTTGTTGAAGCTTTCTTT. Using reference TRBV19 and TRBJ1-1 for the parts outside the CDR3, the full variable domain is DGGITQSPKYLFRKEGQNVTLSCEQNLNHDAMYWYRQDPGQGLRLIYYSQIVNDFQKGDIAEGYSVSREKKESFPLTVTSAQKNPTAFYLCASSPRGSLVVEAFFGQGTRLTVV.

V usage is TRBV7-9 and J usage is TRBJ1-1; D is unresolved. Per germline, CDR1 SEHNR and CDR2 FQNEAQ (reference sequence). V was shortened by 6 bases and J by 3 bases, with 14 bases between the two germline ends. This CDR3 region has 14 residues. CDR3 DNA sequence: TGTGCCAGCAGGGAGTCTTCGGGCTACACTGAAGCTTTCTTT. Its protein is CASRESSGYTEAFF.

V is TRBV7-3 and J is TRBJ2-6; the match to TRBD1 covers 9 bases. The V gene's germline CDR1 is SGHTA and CDR2 FQGTGA. V shed 6 bases, J shed 0 bases, and the junction held 9 bases outside the gene matches. The CDR3 is 18 residues long. The DNA of the CDR3 is TGTGCCAGCAGGGGGCCGGGACAGGGTTCCTCTGGGGCCAACGTCCTGACTTTC. Translation: CASRGPGQGSSGANVLTF.

The CDR3 region has the DNA TGCAGTGCTAGGACTAGCGGGAGCACCGGGGAGCTGTTTTTT. Translated: CSARTSGSTGELFF. The V gene is TRBV20-1, the J gene TRBJ2-2, with 12 bases fitting TRBD2. Germline V gives CDR1 DFQATT, CDR2 SNEGSKA (reference sequence). The CDR3 length is 14 residues. V was clipped by 3 bases and J by 4 bases; unmatched bases: 0.

This clonotype showed up many times. CDR3: CATSDLKTQYF. The CDR3 DNA follows: TGTGCCACCAGTGATTTGAAGACCCAGTACTTC. The rearrangement uses TRBV24-1 and TRBJ2-5; D gene unclear. This CDR3 has 11 amino acids. V was clipped by 0 bases and J by 6 bases, with 1 base between them. Germline CDR1 and CDR2: KGHDR and SFDVKD.

In its sample, this clonotype was seen many times. The chain carries TRBV19 and TRBJ1-1; D is undetermined. The CDR3 has 13 amino acids. Trimming cost V 2 bases and J 5 bases, with 9 bases left between them. Germline V CDR1 and CDR2: LNHDA, SQIVND (reference sequence). CDR3 sequence: CASSIRLRTEAFF. The CDR3 coding sequence is TGTGCCAGTAGTATACGGCTGCGGACTGAAGCTTTCTTT.

This clonotype was observed a few times. The rearrangement joins TRBV7-4 to TRBJ1-1, with TRBD1 as a possible D gene (6 bases). In germline, CDR1 is SGHVT, CDR2 SQSDAQ. The CDR3 consists of 16 residues. Trimming stripped 5 bases from V and 0 bases from J, with 16 bases between. Written as DNA, the CDR3 is TGTGCCAGCAGCGTTGGGGGGGCAGTACTGAACACTGAAGCTTTCTTT. Translation: CASSVGGAVLNTEAFF.

A few counts support this clonotype. The V gene is TRBV3-1, the J gene TRBJ1-2; D may be TRBD1 (6 bases). V was trimmed by 4 bases and J by 6 bases, leaving 12 bases between them. Looked up from germline, CDR1 is LGHDT and CDR2 is YNNKEL (reference sequence). The CDR3 contains 13 residues. The CDR3 loop reads CASSPQGYDGYTF. In DNA, the CDR3 is TGTGCCAGCAGCCCACAGGGATACGATGGCTACACCTTC.

This clonotype was picked up many times. A much larger clone is a single base away; this may be a read error. The V call is TRBV29-1, the J call TRBJ1-2, with D perhaps TRBD1 (5 bases). CDR1 SQVTM and CDR2 ANQGSEA come from the germline V gene. This CDR3 contains 11 residues. Trimming took 5 bases from V and 4 from J, leaving 8 bases between them. The CDR3: CSVRQGYGYTF. As DNA, the CDR3 is TGCAGCGTTCGGCAGGGCTATGGCTACACCTTC.